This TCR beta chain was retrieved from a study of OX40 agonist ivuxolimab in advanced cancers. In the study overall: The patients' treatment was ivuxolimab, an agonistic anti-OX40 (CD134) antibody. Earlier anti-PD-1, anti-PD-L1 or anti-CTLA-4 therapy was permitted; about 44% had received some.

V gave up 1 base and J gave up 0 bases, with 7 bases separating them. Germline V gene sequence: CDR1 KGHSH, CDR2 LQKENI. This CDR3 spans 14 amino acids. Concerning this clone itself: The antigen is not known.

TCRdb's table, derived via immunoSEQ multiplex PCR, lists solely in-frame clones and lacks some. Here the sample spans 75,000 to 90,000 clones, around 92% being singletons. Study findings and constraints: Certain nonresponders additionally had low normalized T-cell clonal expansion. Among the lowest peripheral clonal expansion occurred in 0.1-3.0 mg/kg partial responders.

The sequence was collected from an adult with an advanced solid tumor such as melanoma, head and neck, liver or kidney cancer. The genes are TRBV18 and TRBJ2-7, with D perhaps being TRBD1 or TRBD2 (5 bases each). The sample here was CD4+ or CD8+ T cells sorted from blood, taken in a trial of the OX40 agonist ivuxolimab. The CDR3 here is CASSPQGTSYEQYF. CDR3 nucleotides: TGTGCCAGCTCACCACAGGGGACCTCCTACGAGCAGTACTTC.